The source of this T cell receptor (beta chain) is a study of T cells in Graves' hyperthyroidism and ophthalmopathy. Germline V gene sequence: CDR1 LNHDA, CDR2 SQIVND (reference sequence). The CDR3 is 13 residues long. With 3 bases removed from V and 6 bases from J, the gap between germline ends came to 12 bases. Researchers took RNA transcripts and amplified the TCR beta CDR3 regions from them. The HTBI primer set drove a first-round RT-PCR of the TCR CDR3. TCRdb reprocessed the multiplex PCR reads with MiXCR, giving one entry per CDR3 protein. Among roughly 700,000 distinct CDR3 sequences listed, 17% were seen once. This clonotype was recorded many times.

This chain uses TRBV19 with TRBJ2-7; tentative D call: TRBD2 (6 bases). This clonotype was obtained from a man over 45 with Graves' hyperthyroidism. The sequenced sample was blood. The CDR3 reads CASSMEGTSEQYF. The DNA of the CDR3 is TGTGCCAGTAGTATGGAGGGGACGTCCGAGCAGTACTTC.